This entry lists 31 T cell receptor beta chains sequenced from one sample in a study of cytomegalovirus exposure and HLA in healthy donors. Amplification used 60 Vbeta primers and 13 Jbeta primers. Here immunoSEQ multiplex PCR was the method, and the copy in TCRdb shows in-frame clones only, minus some. Altogether just under 95,000 clones are present, almost 85% being singletons, with the ten largest covering 5.6%. Sequences were obtained from PBMCs. These receptors were collected from a woman aged 18-30 years in good health and CMV-seropositive.

The chain recombines TRBV11-2 with TRBJ1-2, with D perhaps matching TRBD1 (6 bases). Per the germline V gene, CDR1 is SGHAT and CDR2 is FQNNGV. The CDR3 length is 15 residues. V lost 5 bases to trimming and J lost 4 bases, with 17 bases between them. DNA for the CDR3: TGTGCCAGCAGCCCCAGGTGGGGGCTAGGCTATGGCTACACCTTC. Translation: CASSPRWGLGYGYTF.

V gene TRBV2 combines with J gene TRBJ2-2, with TRBD2 matching over 16 bases. This CDR3 has 18 amino acids. CDR1 and CDR2 from the germline V gene are SNHLY and FYNNEI. V lost 7 bases and J lost 4; bases outside the gene matches: 9. The CDR3 DNA reads TGTGCCAGCATCCCGGGACTAGCGGGAGGGCCTTTCACCGGGGAGCTGTTTTTT. Its translation is CASIPGLAGGPFTGELFF.

The gene calls are TRBV13 and TRBJ2-3; 7 bases fit TRBD2. The germline V gene encodes CDR1 PRHDT and CDR2 FYEKMQ (reference sequence). The CDR3 is 15 amino acids. J gave up 0 bases and V 1 base, and 1 base lay outside the gene matches. The DNA of the CDR3 is TGTGCCAGCAGCTTAGCTAGCGGTAGCACAGATACGCAGTATTTT. Residues: CASSLASGSTDTQYF.

This chain's CDR3 is CASSLGQRWGEEGRTQYF. In DNA form, the CDR3 reads TGCGCCAGCAGCTTGGGACAGCGGTGGGGGGAGGAGGGACGGACCCAGTACTTC. V gene TRBV5-1 combines with J gene TRBJ2-5, with TRBD2 as a possible D gene (6 bases). V shed 0 bases and J shed 7 bases, with 25 bases lying between them. Germline lookup yields CDR1 SGHRS and CDR2 YFSETQ. The CDR3 runs to 18 residues.

This chain joins TRBV5-1 and TRBJ1-4, with D unresolved. This CDR3 contains 17 residues. V dropped 1 base and J dropped 0 bases, with 13 bases sitting between them. In germline, CDR1 is SGHRS, CDR2 YFSETQ. The CDR3, as DNA: TGCGCCAGCAGCTTGTCGGTTCCCTTACCAACTAATGAAAAACTGTTTTTT. Translated, it gives CASSLSVPLPTNEKLFF.

V is TRBV15 and J is TRBJ2-5; weak D call: TRBD1 (5 bases). V lost 6 bases, J lost 4 bases, and 18 bases lay in between. Germline CDR1 is LNHNV and CDR2 is YYDKDF (reference sequence). The CDR3 runs 15 residues. CDR3 residues: CATRAGPGKRETQYF. DNA of the CDR3: TGTGCCACCAGAGCAGGCCCAGGGAAGAGAGAGACCCAGTACTTC.

Here the CDR3 reads CASSQDQVFRTDTQYF. CDR3 coding DNA: TGCGCCAGCAGCCAAGATCAAGTGTTCCGGACAGATACGCAGTATTTT. The chain uses TRBV4-1 and TRBJ2-3; D remains ambiguous. CDR1 and CDR2 (germline): MGHRA, YSYEKL. Trimming cost V 0 bases and J 3 bases, with 13 bases left between them. The CDR3 has 16 residues.

The CDR3 protein is CASSTGQNQPQHF. In nucleotides, the CDR3 is TGCGCCAGCAGCACCGGACAGAATCAGCCCCAGCATTTT. This sequence joins TRBV5-1 and TRBJ1-5, with D maybe TRBD1 (6 bases). CDR3 size: 13 residues. Germline V CDR1 and CDR2: SGHRS, YFSETQ. Trimming pared 4 bases from V and 4 bases from J, leaving 9 bases between. Full variable domain (missing parts from reference TRBV5-1 and TRBJ1-5): KAGVTQTPRYLIKTRGQQVTLSCSPISGHRSVSWYQQTPGQGLQFLFEYFSETQRNKGNFPGRFSGRQFSNSRSEMNVSTLELGDSALYLCASSTGQNQPQHFGDGTRLSIL.

The rearrangement joins TRBV19 to TRBJ1-1; weak D call: TRBD1 (6 bases). The CDR3 extends over 15 amino acids. Germline values: CDR1 LNHDA, CDR2 SQIVND (reference sequence). Trimming took 5 bases from V and 4 from J, leaving 17 bases between them. This CDR3 reads CASSPDAQGSTEAFF. CDR3 bases: TGTGCCAGTAGTCCTGACGCACAGGGTAGCACTGAAGCTTTCTTT.

The chain uses TRBV2 and TRBJ2-1; TRBD2 matches at 12 bases. This CDR3 contains 18 residues. Germline CDR1 is SNHLY and CDR2 is FYNNEI. Trimming cost V 3 bases and J 0 bases; bases outside gene matches: 6. CDR3: CASSDFGLAGYSYNEQFF. CDR3 coding DNA: TGTGCCAGCAGTGATTTTGGACTAGCGGGGTACTCCTACAATGAGCAGTTCTTC.

The chain couples TRBV27 to TRBJ1-5; D not certain. V was shortened by 5 bases and J by 0 bases, with 8 bases between the two germline ends. The germline CDR1 and CDR2 sequences are MNHEY and SMNVEV (reference sequence). The CDR3 has 14 residues. CDR3 nucleotide sequence: TGTGCCAGCAGTCCTAGATTTAGCAATCAGCCCCAGCATTTT. Its protein product is CASSPRFSNQPQHF.

The rearrangement links TRBV6-6 to TRBJ1-5; 8 positions agree with TRBD1. V dropped 5 bases and J dropped 3; count of bases not matched to a gene: 6. This CDR3 comprises 15 residues. Germline CDR1 reads MNHNY; CDR2 reads SVGAGI (reference sequence). The DNA for the CDR3 is TGTGCCAGCAGTAGAGGACAGGGATACAATCAGCCCCAGCATTTT. Its translation is CASSRGQGYNQPQHF.

This chain connects TRBV27 to TRBJ2-7; weak D call: TRBD2 (6 bases). This CDR3 is built from 15 residues. Trimming left V 0 bases short and J 4 bases short, with 13 bases between. Germline loops: CDR1 MNHEY, CDR2 SMNVEV (reference sequence). CDR3 sequence (DNA): TGTGCCAGCAGTTTATCTGTGGGGGGAATTTACGAGCAGTACTTC. Translating gives CASSLSVGGIYEQYF.

V is TRBV5-1 and J is TRBJ1-2; 10 positions agree with TRBD1. The CDR3 runs to 15 residues. The J segment lost 3 bases and the V segment lost 4 bases, leaving 6 bases of the junction unmatched. Germline lookup yields CDR1 SGHRS and CDR2 YFSETQ. This CDR3 is CASSLSTGGDYGYTF. For the CDR3, the DNA is TGCGCCAGCAGCCTATCGACAGGGGGCGACTATGGCTACACCTTC.

The chain couples TRBV18 to TRBJ1-2, with TRBD1 identical over 7 bases. The CDR3 extends over 13 amino acids. J gave up 4 bases and V 3 bases, and 2 bases lay outside the gene matches. Germline V gene sequence: CDR1 KGHSH, CDR2 LQKENI. Here the CDR3 DNA reads TGTGCCAGCTCACCGGGGACAGCCTATGGCTACACCTTC. Translation gives CASSPGTAYGYTF. Full variable domain (missing parts from reference TRBV18 and TRBJ1-2): NAGVMQNPRHLVRRRGQEARLRCSPMKGHSHVYWYRQLPEEGLKFMVYLQKENIIDESGMPKERFSAEFPKEGPSILRIQQVVRGDSAAYFCASSPGTAYGYTFGSGTRLTVV.

This chain joins TRBV5-8 and TRBJ1-5, with unresolved D. V shed 4 bases and J shed 5 bases, with 19 bases lying between them. Germline V gene lookup returns CDR1 SGHTS and CDR2 YDEGEE. The CDR3 has 16 amino acids. The CDR3 reads CASSPGWGIVYQPQHF. In DNA form, the CDR3 reads TGTGCCAGCAGCCCGGGGTGGGGTATCGTATATCAGCCCCAGCATTTT.

The rearrangement joins TRBV27 to TRBJ2-2; tentatively, D is TRBD2 (5 bases). The CDR3 length is 13 residues. Trimming took 8 bases from V and 1 from J, leaving 8 bases between them. The germline gives CDR1 MNHEY, CDR2 SMNVEV (reference sequence). The chain's CDR3 is CASSSGNTGELFF. Here the CDR3 DNA reads TGTGCCAGCTCCAGCGGGAACACCGGGGAGCTGTTTTTT.

V and J are TRBV5-1 and TRBJ2-5; a possible D gene is TRBD2 (5 bases). Trimming cost V 2 bases and J 3 bases, with 11 bases left between them. This CDR3 has 14 amino acids. CDR1 and CDR2 (germline): SGHRS, YFSETQ. Here the CDR3 reads CASSFRGYEETQYF. CDR3 in DNA: TGCGCCAGCAGCTTTCGCGGGTATGAAGAGACCCAGTACTTC.

The rearrangement uses TRBV6-6 and TRBJ2-5; TRBD1 is a possible D gene (6 bases). The CDR3 contains 16 residues. Germline V gives CDR1 MNHNY, CDR2 SVGAGI (reference sequence). V was shortened by 4 bases and J by 0 bases, with 15 bases between the two germline ends. The CDR3 nucleotides are TGTGCCAGCAGTTCCCTCGGGACATTCTACCAAGAGACCCAGTACTTC. Residues: CASSSLGTFYQETQYF.

The chain is built from TRBV2 and TRBJ2-1; D is uncertain. The V gene's germline CDR1 is SNHLY and CDR2 FYNNEI. V gave up 4 bases and J gave up 9 bases, with 13 bases separating them. There are 13 residues in the CDR3. The CDR3: CASSVVLNAEQFF. CDR3 coding DNA: TGTGCCAGCAGTGTCGTCCTAAACGCTGAGCAGTTCTTC.

V usage is TRBV4-2 and J usage is TRBJ2-5; D gene ambiguous. This CDR3 is built from 17 residues. V lost 0 bases, J lost 2 bases, and 16 bases lay in between. Germline lookup yields CDR1 LGHNA and CDR2 YNFKEQ. The CDR3 sequence: CASSQDAPGSSQETQYF. CDR3 nucleotide sequence: TGTGCCAGCAGCCAAGATGCCCCGGGTTCAAGTCAAGAGACCCAGTACTTC.

This chain's CDR3 is CASSLTGESLYEQYF. For the CDR3, the DNA is TGTGCCAGCAGCTTGACAGGGGAGTCTCTTTACGAGCAGTACTTC. The V call is TRBV7-6, the J call TRBJ2-7; 8 nucleotides line up with TRBD1. Germline V gene data show CDR1 as SGHVS and CDR2 as FNYEAQ. V lost 3 bases, J lost 4 bases, and 8 bases stayed unmatched. The CDR3 is made up of 15 amino acids.

The J gene is TRBJ2-5, the V gene TRBV5-1, with TRBD2 identical over 8 bases. With V trimmed by 0 bases and J by 5 bases, 0 bases remained unmatched. Germline loops: CDR1 SGHRS, CDR2 YFSETQ. This CDR3 is 13 amino acids long. The CDR3 reads CASSLERGETQYF. CDR3 DNA: TGCGCCAGCAGCTTGGAGCGGGGGGAGACCCAGTACTTC. Full variable domain (outside the CDR3, taken from reference TRBV5-1 and TRBJ2-5): KAGVTQTPRYLIKTRGQQVTLSCSPISGHRSVSWYQQTPGQGLQFLFEYFSETQRNKGNFPGRFSGRQFSNSRSEMNVSTLELGDSALYLCASSLERGETQYFGPGTRLLVL.

The V and J genes are TRBV7-9 and TRBJ2-7; TRBD2 is a possible D gene (6 bases). Trimming cost V 1 base and J 0 bases, with 16 bases left between them. The germline gives CDR1 SEHNR, CDR2 FQNEAQ (reference sequence). This CDR3 has 17 amino acids. The CDR3 DNA reads TGTGCCAGCAGCTTAGTTGCTTGGCGGGATAACTCCTACGAGCAGTACTTC. Translating gives CASSLVAWRDNSYEQYF.

The chain joins TRBV7-9 to TRBJ1-1; no reliable D call. With 3 bases removed from V and 1 base from J, the gap between germline ends came to 12 bases. Germline-derived CDR1 and CDR2 are SEHNR and FQNEAQ (reference sequence). This CDR3 is built from 15 residues. The CDR3 loop reads CASSFIQTPNTEAFF. For the CDR3, the DNA is TGTGCCAGCAGCTTCATCCAGACACCGAACACTGAAGCTTTCTTT.

As for this clone: A junction end diverges from the germline sequence, so it may reflect a read error. V gene TRBV7-7 combines with J gene TRBJ2-5, with D uncertain. Germline V gene lookup returns CDR1 SSHAT and CDR2 FNYEAQ (reference sequence). This CDR3 has 13 residues. CDR3 loop: CASSLGRIETQYF. The DNA for the CDR3 is TGTGCTAGCAGCTTAGGTCGTATAGAGACCCAGTACTTC.

This chain uses TRBV6-5 with TRBJ2-1; perhaps TRBD2 as D (6 bases). This CDR3 is 11 amino acids long. V lost 0 bases and J 12 bases, leaving 6 bases between the germline ends. Germline V gene lookup returns CDR1 MNHEY and CDR2 SVGAGI. The CDR3 loop reads CASSYSGGQFF. The CDR3 DNA follows: TGTGCCAGCAGTTACTCGGGGGGGCAGTTCTTC.

The chain links TRBV5-1 to TRBJ1-3; D possibly corresponds to TRBD1 (6 bases). The CDR3 spans 16 residues. Germline CDR1 reads SGHRS; CDR2 reads YFSETQ. The germline V and J ends were trimmed by 0 bases and 6 bases, with 16 bases remaining between them. CDR3 protein: CASSLGPQGKINTIYF. The CDR3 region has the DNA TGCGCCAGCAGCTTGGGACCACAGGGAAAAATAAACACCATATATTTT.

Only one count was recorded for this clone. V is TRBV7-3 and J is TRBJ2-1; D remains unclear. The CDR3 runs 13 residues. Germline V gene lookup returns CDR1 SGHTA and CDR2 FQGTGA. V was cut by 2 bases and J by 3 bases, with 5 bases left in between. The CDR3 nucleotides are TGTGCCAGCAGCTTATCTAGCTACAATGAGCAGTTCTTC. Its protein product is CASSLSSYNEQFF.

V usage is TRBV9 and J usage is TRBJ1-2; a possible D gene is TRBD1 (5 bases). Deletions cut 7 bases from V and 0 bases from J, with 13 bases between. The CDR3 length is 14 residues. The V gene's germline CDR1 is SGDLS and CDR2 YYNGEE. Written as DNA, the CDR3 is TGTGCCAGCGGGGATGGGGCAACTAACTATGGCTACACCTTC. Translation: CASGDGATNYGYTF.

This chain uses TRBV19 with TRBJ1-1; TRBD1 matches at 8 bases. Losses at the gene ends were 4 bases for V and 1 base for J; bases not matched to a gene: 8. Germline assignment: CDR1 LNHDA and CDR2 SQIVND (reference sequence). The CDR3 sequence is 16 residues long. CDR3 nucleotides: TGTGCCAGTAGTAGGTTTGCCGGGACAGGGAACACTGAAGCTTTCTTT. This encodes CASSRFAGTGNTEAFF.